This note documents a single T cell receptor beta chain sequence. Its ends do not fully match the called genes, so a read error is possible. Subjects with ophthalmopathy showed a Clinical Activity Score no lower than 3, a NOSPECS grade no lower than 4, and a duration shorter than 3 months. This specimen comes from a study of T cells in Graves' hyperthyroidism and ophthalmopathy. What was amplified from RNA transcripts were TCR beta CDR3 regions. The TCR CDR3 was amplified in a first-round RT-PCR using the HTBI primer set. TCRdb processed the multiplex PCR reads anew with MiXCR; each CDR3 protein has one entry. The table has fewer than 700,000 distinct CDR3 sequences, approximately 17% seen once. The CDR3 is made up of 12 amino acids. Germline values: CDR1 MGHDK, CDR2 SYGVNS.

Sequencing input: blood. The clonotype originates from a woman aged 18 to 35 with Graves' ophthalmopathy. This chain uses TRBV25-1 with TRBJ2-5; possible D gene TRBD2, 6 bases. This chain's CDR3 is CASAGYQETQYF. In DNA, the CDR3 is TGTGCCAGCGCGGGGTACCAGGAGACCCAGTACTTC.